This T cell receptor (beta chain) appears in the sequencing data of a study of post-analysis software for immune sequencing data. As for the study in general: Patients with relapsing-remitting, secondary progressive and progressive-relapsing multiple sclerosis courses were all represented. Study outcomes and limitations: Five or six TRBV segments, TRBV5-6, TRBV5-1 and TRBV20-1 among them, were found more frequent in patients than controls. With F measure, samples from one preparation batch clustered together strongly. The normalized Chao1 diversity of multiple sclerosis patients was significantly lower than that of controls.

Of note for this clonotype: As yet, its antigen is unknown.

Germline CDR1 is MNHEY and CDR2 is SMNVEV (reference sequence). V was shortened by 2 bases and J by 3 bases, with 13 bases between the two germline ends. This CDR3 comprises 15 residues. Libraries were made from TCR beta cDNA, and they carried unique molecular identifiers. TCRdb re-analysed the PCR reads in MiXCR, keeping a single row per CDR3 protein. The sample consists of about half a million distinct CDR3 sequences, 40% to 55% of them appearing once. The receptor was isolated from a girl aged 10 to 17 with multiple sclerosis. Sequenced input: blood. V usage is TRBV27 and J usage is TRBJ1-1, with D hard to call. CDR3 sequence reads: CASSLAAGSDTEAFF. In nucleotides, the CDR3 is TGTGCCAGCAGTTTAGCGGCGGGTTCGGACACTGAAGCTTTCTTT.